The clone carrying this TCR beta chain occurred a few times. The antigen remains unidentified. The V gene's germline CDR1 is SGHTA and CDR2 FQGNSA. CDR3 length: 15 residues. V lost 4 bases and J lost 7; bases outside the gene matches: 6. These data originate in a study of identical twins. Study-level results: Excess sharing between twins was weaker in beta out-of-frame sequences. Abundant cord blood beta clonotypes carried fewer insertions; memory repertoires showed none. In zero-insertion analyses, partial confounding could arise from invariant MAIT and iNKT cells. Conclusions came from cross-sectional statistical analysis, not from following the same donors.

TCRdb re-called the 5' RACE reads through MiXCR, storing one row per CDR3 protein. The profile covers 400,000 to 500,000 distinct CDR3 sequences, with about 18% appearing a single time and around 10% taken by the ten largest. The sample taken for sequencing was naive T cells sorted from blood. V is TRBV7-2 and J is TRBJ2-7, with 14 bases identical to TRBD2. This TCR was recovered from a man aged 45-65 years in good health. The CDR3 is CASSSTGTSGSEQYF. CDR3 DNA sequence: TGTGCCAGCAGCTCAACCGGGACTAGCGGGAGTGAGCAGTACTTC.